This is a list of T cell receptor beta chains from one sample in a study of blood T cells in healthy people across ages. TCRdb re-analysed the 5' RACE reads in MiXCR, keeping a single row per CDR3 protein. The profile shows about 900,000 distinct CDR3 sequences, about 48% of them singletons. Source material: blood. Source of these receptors: a man aged 25-45 years in good health. Each CDR3 is given with its conserved first and last residue. D genes are given only for firm matches. Some rows mark clone size as missing; the rest say once, few, many or name a class of expanded clone.

>many|-|TRBV7-2|TRBJ2-5
TGTGCCAGCAGCTTAGCAGTCAACCAAGAGACCCAGTACTTC
CASSLAVNQETQYF
>-|-|TRBV5-4|TRBJ2-6
TGTGCCAGCAGCTTCCTACAGGGTAGAGTCGGGTCTGGGGCCAACGTCCTGACTTTC
CASSFLQGRVGSGANVLTF
>-|-|TRBV7-2|TRBJ2-3
TGTGCCAGCAGTTGGGGGGACGGAATAGATACGCAGTATTTT
CASSWGDGIDTQYF
>few|-|TRBV27|TRBJ2-7
TGTGCCAGCCGGACAGTCTTGGGCGAGCAGTACTTC
CASRTVLGEQYF
>-|TRBD2|TRBV15|TRBJ2-1
TGTGCGACGGGGGGGACCTACAATGAGCAGTTCTTC
CATGGTYNEQFF
>once|TRBD1|TRBV25-1|TRBJ1-5
TGTGCCAGCAGTGAATCCGGGACAGGGACGAATCAGCCCCAGCATTTT
CASSESGTGTNQPQHF
>-|TRBD1|TRBV6-2/TRBV6-3|TRBJ2-1
TGTGCCAGCAGTTACTCCCCTGGTCGACAGGGGGGATCGAATGAGCAGTTCTTC
CASSYSPGRQGGSNEQFF
>-|-|TRBV20-1|TRBJ1-1
TGCAGTGCTAGAGTAGGGGGTAGACGGAGGAACACTGAAGCTTTCTTT
CSARVGGRRRNTEAFF
>-|-|TRBV28|TRBJ1-2
TGTGCCAGCAGCCTACCCCTGGGGCAGGGAAACTATGGCTACACCTTC
CASSLPLGQGNYGYTF
>-|TRBD1|TRBV12-3/TRBV12-4|TRBJ2-2
TGTGCCAGCAGTTTTGGGACAGGGTTCACCGGGGAGCTGTTTTTT
CASSFGTGFTGELFF
>-|TRBD1|TRBV5-1|TRBJ1-6
TGCGCCAGCAGTGGACAGGATGATTCACCCCTCCACTTT
CASSGQDDSPLHF
>-|-|TRBV6-2/TRBV6-3|TRBJ1-1
TGTGCCAGCAGAGTCTATGAAGCTTTCTTT
CASRVYEAFF
>-|TRBD1|TRBV7-2|TRBJ2-5
TGTGCCAGCAGCTTGGACAGGAGATACCAAGAGACCCAGTACTTC
CASSLDRRYQETQYF
>-|-|TRBV27|TRBJ2-1
TGTGCCAGCAGTCCATCAGACAGGAGCTCCTACAATGAGCAGTTCTTC
CASSPSDRSSYNEQFF
>-|-|TRBV6-1|TRBJ2-1
TGTGCCAGCAAGGAGAGGGTAAGGAATGAGCAGTTCTTC
CASKERVRNEQFF
>-|TRBD1|TRBV4-3|TRBJ2-7
TGCGCCAGCAGCCAAGGGGTCGGACAGGGGAAGAACGAGCAGTACTTC
CASSQGVGQGKNEQYF
>-|TRBD1|TRBV7-2|TRBJ1-2
TGTGCTAGCAGCTTAGCAGGGGGCGTCTATGGCTACACCTTC
CASSLAGGVYGYTF
>-|TRBD1|TRBV6-2/TRBV6-3|TRBJ2-2
TGTGCCAGCTACCCCCCCCACAGGGGCTCCGGGGAGCTGTTTTTT
CASYPPHRGSGELFF
>-|-|TRBV29-1|TRBJ1-5
TGCAGCGTTGAAGAGGGATCCAATCAGCCCCAGCATTTT
CSVEEGSNQPQHF
>-|TRBD1|TRBV6-6|TRBJ1-2
TGTGCCAGCAGCCCCGGGACAGGGATTGGCTACACCTTC
CASSPGTGIGYTF
>few|TRBD1|TRBV29-1|TRBJ2-7
TGCAGCGTTGAGGTTGACAGGGGTGGATACGAGCAGTACTTC
CSVEVDRGGYEQYF
>-|TRBD2|TRBV3-1|TRBJ2-3
TGTGCCAGCAGCTTTATAGCGGGGGCCTCAGATACGCAGTATTTT
CASSFIAGASDTQYF
>-|TRBD1|TRBV3-1|TRBJ2-7
TGTGCCAGCAGCCAATCGAAAGATGACAGGGGGCTCGACGAGCAGTACTTC
CASSQSKDDRGLDEQYF
>once|TRBD1|TRBV6-2/TRBV6-3|TRBJ1-5
TGTGCCAGCAGTTACTCCGGGACAGGGGTGAGGCAGCCCCAGCATTTT
CASSYSGTGVRQPQHF
>-|-|TRBV4-2|TRBJ2-1
TGTGCCAGCAGCCAAGATCGGACAGAGGTTTGGGATGAGCAGTTCTTC
CASSQDRTEVWDEQFF
>once|TRBD2|TRBV9|TRBJ2-1
TGTGCCAGCAGCGTAGAGGCGGGGGGGCCTCAGTACAATGAGCAGTTCTTC
CASSVEAGGPQYNEQFF
>-|TRBD2|TRBV7-9|TRBJ2-7
TGTGCCAGCAGCTCGGACCTAGCGGGAGACCCCCGCGAGCAGTACTTC
CASSSDLAGDPREQYF
>-|-|TRBV2|TRBJ2-5
TGTGCCAGCAGTCGGACAGAGCGAAGGGAGACCCAGTACTTC
CASSRTERRETQYF
>few|TRBD2|TRBV7-2|TRBJ2-7
TGTGCCAGCAGCTTTCCCATAGCGGGGGGGCTGGCCTACGAGCAGTACTTC
CASSFPIAGGLAYEQYF
>few|-|TRBV7-2|TRBJ2-7
TGTGCCAGCAGCATGTCTGGTTACGAGCAGTACTTC
CASSMSGYEQYF
>-|-|TRBV5-1|TRBJ1-2
TGCGCCAGCAGGGCGGGTCAGGTCTATGGCTACACCTTC
CASRAGQVYGYTF
>-|TRBD1|TRBV5-5|TRBJ2-1
TGTGCCAGCAGCTTGGGGGACAGGAGTTGGTACAATGAGCAGTTCTTC
CASSLGDRSWYNEQFF
>-|TRBD1|TRBV5-6|TRBJ2-7
TGTGCCAGCAGCTTGGCCGCGGGACAGGGTATCAACGAGCAGTACTTC
CASSLAAGQGINEQYF
>-|-|TRBV6-4|TRBJ1-1
TGTGCCAGCAGTGCTCATCCTGGGGATAGGGCTGAAGCTTTCTTT
CASSAHPGDRAEAFF
>-|TRBD1|TRBV6-4|TRBJ2-5
TGTGCCAGCAGTCCGGGGGGACAGGGGTACAATGAGCAGTACTTC
CASSPGGQGYNEQYF
>-|TRBD2|TRBV4-2|TRBJ2-5
TGTGCCAGCAGCCAAGAGCTCCGGGGGGTCCGGGAGACCCAGTACTTC
CASSQELRGVRETQYF
>-|TRBD1|TRBV30|TRBJ2-7
TGTGCCTGGAGGCGTAACCCCCGGACAGGCTCCTACGAGCAGTACTTC
CAWRRNPRTGSYEQYF
>few|-|TRBV6-4|TRBJ2-6
TGTGCCAGCAGTGACGTCTCCAACTCTGGGGCCAACGTCCTGACTTTC
CASSDVSNSGANVLTF
>-|-|TRBV12-5|TRBJ1-2
TGTGCTAGTGGTCCCGGGAACTATGGCTACACCTTC
CASGPGNYGYTF
>many|-|TRBV5-1|TRBJ2-3
TGCGCCAGCAGCTTGGTCTGGCGAGATACGCAGTATTTT
CASSLVWRDTQYF
>-|-|TRBV5-4|TRBJ2-7
TGTGCCAGCAGGCCGGACTCTAATATGGGCGAGCAGTACTTC
CASRPDSNMGEQYF
>-|-|TRBV4-1|TRBJ1-2
TGCGCCAGCAGCCAAGTTCCGACCTCGGTAAACTATGGCTACACCTTC
CASSQVPTSVNYGYTF
>few|-|TRBV5-5|TRBJ1-1
TGTGCCAGCAGCTTTTCTTGGGCCTCGGGCACTGAAGCTTTCTTT
CASSFSWASGTEAFF
>few|-|TRBV20-1|TRBJ2-5
TGCAGTGCTATGCCCGGGGTCCAAGAGACCCAGTACTTC
CSAMPGVQETQYF
>-|TRBD2|TRBV12-3/TRBV12-4|TRBJ2-1
TGTGCCAGCAGTTTGGGCGGGGGGGACAATGAGCAGTTCTTC
CASSLGGGDNEQFF
>once|-|TRBV4-3|TRBJ1-2
TGCGCCAGCAGCCAAGGGGCAGGGAGTGGCTACACCTTC
CASSQGAGSGYTF
>-|TRBD1|TRBV20-1|TRBJ2-7
TGCAGTGCTTGGGACAGGGGGTCCTACGAGCAGTACTTC
CSAWDRGSYEQYF
>few|-|TRBV4-3|TRBJ1-2
TGCGCCAGCAGCCAAGATCGGCGGGCTAACGACTATGGCTACACCTTC
CASSQDRRANDYGYTF
>few|-|TRBV10-3|TRBJ2-3
TGTGCCATCAGTGCGGACAGTCACACAGATACGCAGTATTTT
CAISADSHTDTQYF
>few|-|TRBV28|TRBJ2-3
TGTGCCAGCAGCATCGGGGGTAGCACAGATACGCAGTATTTT
CASSIGGSTDTQYF
>-|-|TRBV6-5|TRBJ1-2
TGTACCAGCAGTTACTCAAGCAGGGGAAATGGCTACACCTTC
CTSSYSSRGNGYTF
>-|-|TRBV21-1|TRBJ1-2
TGTGCCAGCAGCAAGGTGGACAGGGCCCCCCTCCTGCATGGCTACACCTTC
CASSKVDRAPLLHGYTF
>-|TRBD2|TRBV7-2|TRBJ2-1
TGTGCCAGCAGCTTAGGAGGGACTAGTACTGAGCAGTTCTTC
CASSLGGTSTEQFF